This entry lists 10 T cell receptor beta chains sequenced from one sample in a study of T cell repertoires in ileal Crohn's disease. Stated time point: inflamed ileum from the surgical specimen. The repertoire was sequenced with immunoSEQ multiplex PCR; TCRdb's copy has only in-frame clones and lacks some. Altogether about 8,000 clones are present, 70% to 90% being singletons, with the ten largest covering 9.5% to 12%. The specimen sequenced was ileal tissue. These receptors were taken from an adult with Crohn's disease.

This clone has a handful of counts. The genes are TRBV28 and TRBJ2-7; no clear D. The CDR3 totals 14 residues. The V and J ends lost 6 bases and 3 bases respectively, with 15 bases between them. CDR1 MDHEN and CDR2 SYDVKM come from the germline V gene. CDR3 DNA sequence: TGTGCCAGCAGGCCTAGTGCTGACAACTACGAGCAGTACTTC. This sequence encodes CASRPSADNYEQYF.

The chain uses TRBV7-2 and TRBJ2-1, with a tentative D call TRBD1 (6 bases). The germline gives CDR1 SGHTA, CDR2 FQGNSA. V lost 0 bases and J lost 7, with 7 bases in between. There are 13 residues in the CDR3. CDR3 nucleotides: TGTGCCAGCAGCTTAGCGAGGGGGAATGAGCAGTTCTTC. Its translation is CASSLARGNEQFF.

V gene TRBV7-8 combines with J gene TRBJ2-7; no firm D call. V was cut by 0 bases and J by 3 bases, with 15 bases left in between. The CDR3 covers 16 residues. CDR1 and CDR2 from the germline V gene are SGHVS and FQNEAQ. Here the CDR3 DNA reads TGTGCCAGCAGCTTAGCGGGCAGGCCATCGTACTACGAGCAGTACTTC. It translates to CASSLAGRPSYYEQYF.

The DNA for the CDR3 is TGTGCCAGCAGCGTAGGGACAGGAAATGAAAAACTGTTTTTT. It is translated as CASSVGTGNEKLFF. This rearrangement joins TRBV9 to TRBJ1-4, with 7 bases identical to TRBD1. The ends lost 0 bases at V and 5 bases at J; junction bases unmatched: 1. CDR1 and CDR2 from the germline V gene are SGDLS and YYNGEE. The CDR3 loop spans 14 amino acids.

CDR3 nucleotide sequence: TGTGCCAGCAAAACTAGCGGGGGGGCCAGTGAGCAGTTCTTC. Protein: CASKTSGGASEQFF. This rearrangement joins TRBV19 to TRBJ2-1; 13 bases align to TRBD2. CDR1 is LNHDA and CDR2 is SQIVND in the germline V gene (reference sequence). V lost 9 bases and J lost 9; bases outside the gene matches: 8. The CDR3 totals 14 residues.

The chain employs TRBV5-4 and TRBJ2-5; D possibly corresponds to TRBD2 (6 bases). The V and J ends lost 4 bases and 5 bases respectively, with 18 bases between them. The CDR3 length is 15 residues. The germline gives CDR1 SGHNT, CDR2 YYREEE (reference sequence). The CDR3 loop is CASSRRSGTFETQYF. The CDR3, as DNA: TGTGCCAGCAGCCGGCGGTCAGGGACTTTTGAGACCCAGTACTTC.

This chain connects TRBV10-3 to TRBJ2-1; 11 bases are shared with TRBD2. Trimming took 5 bases from V and 3 from J; bases not matched to a gene: 3. This CDR3 has 15 amino acids. The germline CDR1 and CDR2 sequences are ENHRY and SYGVKD. The CDR3: CAISLTSGSYNEQFF. CDR3 DNA: TGTGCCATCAGTCTTACTAGCGGGAGCTACAATGAGCAGTTCTTC.

The chain combines TRBV5-1 with TRBJ1-2; TRBD1 matches 7 bases. V lost 3 bases and J lost 7; bases outside the gene matches: 6. This CDR3 is 13 amino acids long. Germline V CDR1 and CDR2: SGHRS, YFSETQ. CDR3 sequence: CASSSQGDAGYTF. The CDR3 bases are TGCGCCAGCAGCTCCCAGGGGGATGCTGGCTACACCTTC.

The chain uses TRBV5-1 and TRBJ2-2; D uncertain. The CDR3 has 14 residues. Between the trimmed V and J ends, which lost 5 bases and 2 bases, there was a span of 10 bases. Germline lookup yields CDR1 SGHRS and CDR2 YFSETQ. In nucleotides, the CDR3 is TGCGCCAGCAGTTGGGCTGTAAACACCGGGGAGCTGTTTTTT. This sequence encodes CASSWAVNTGELFF.

V usage is TRBV6-5 and J usage is TRBJ2-3; D is undetermined. The CDR3 is made up of 14 amino acids. Trimming cost V 10 bases and J 3 bases, with 17 bases left between them. Germline-derived CDR1 and CDR2 are MNHEY and SVGAGI. CDR3 in amino acids: CATKRAEGTDTQYF. CDR3 sequence (DNA): TGTGCCACCAAACGGGCTGAAGGGACAGATACGCAGTATTTT.